The clone carrying this T cell receptor (beta chain) was recorded at least ten times. Its antigen is still unknown. Profiling that covered TCR beta VDJ and CDR3 relied on genomic DNA as its template. TCRdb used MiXCR to reprocess the reads, holding one entry per CDR3 protein. The sample carries roughly 180,000 distinct CDR3 sequences, 63% recorded once. The record originates from a study of CD8+CD57+ T cells in acquired aplastic anemia. Whole-study results and caveats: There were some 30 CD8+ CDR3 sequences that occurred in both patients and controls.

The authors sequenced patients whose flow cytometry had shown CD8+CD57+ cell expansion. No therapy had been given to the patients at the time of blood sampling. With V trimmed by 1 base and J by 6 bases, 10 bases remained unmatched. This CDR3 is 17 amino acids long. Germline loops: CDR1 SEHNR, CDR2 FQNEAQ (reference sequence). V and J are TRBV7-9 and TRBJ2-1; 9 bases map to TRBD2. The sample comprised sorted CD4+, CD8+, or CD8+CD57+ T cells (not recorded which) from PBMCs. The receptor's source is a human donor with aplastic anemia. The CDR3 spells CASSLVGGGALRNEQFF. DNA of the CDR3: TGTGCCAGCAGCTTAGTCGGCGGGGGGGCCTTGCGCAATGAGCAGTTCTTC. The full variable domain, completed using reference TRBV7-9 and TRBJ2-1, is DTGVSQNPRHKITKRGQNVTFRCDPISEHNRLYWYRQTLGQGPEFLTYFQNEAQLEKSRLLSDRFSAERPKGSFSTLEIQRTEQGDSAMYLCASSLVGGGALRNEQFFGPGTRLTVL.